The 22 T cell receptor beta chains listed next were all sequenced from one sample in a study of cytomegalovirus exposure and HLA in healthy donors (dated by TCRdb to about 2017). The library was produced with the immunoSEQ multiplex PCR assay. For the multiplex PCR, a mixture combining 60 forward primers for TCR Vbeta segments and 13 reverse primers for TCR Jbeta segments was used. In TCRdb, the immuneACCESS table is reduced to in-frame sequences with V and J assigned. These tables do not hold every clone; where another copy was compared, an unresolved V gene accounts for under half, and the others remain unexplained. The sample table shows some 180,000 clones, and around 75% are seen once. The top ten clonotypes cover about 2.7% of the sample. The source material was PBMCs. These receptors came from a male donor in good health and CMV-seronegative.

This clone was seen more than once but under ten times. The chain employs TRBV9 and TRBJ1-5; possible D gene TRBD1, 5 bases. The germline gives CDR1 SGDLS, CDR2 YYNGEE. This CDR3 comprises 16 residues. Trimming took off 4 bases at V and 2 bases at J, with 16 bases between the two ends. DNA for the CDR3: TGTGCCAGCAGCCCAAATTGGGGGGGAGGCAATCAGCCCCAGCATTTT. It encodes CASSPNWGGGNQPQHF.

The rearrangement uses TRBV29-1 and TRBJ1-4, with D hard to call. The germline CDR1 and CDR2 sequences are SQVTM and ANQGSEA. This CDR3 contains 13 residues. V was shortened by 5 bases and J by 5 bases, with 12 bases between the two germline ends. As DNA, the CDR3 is TGCAGCGTTAGGAGTCCGGGGAATGAAAAACTGTTTTTT. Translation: CSVRSPGNEKLFF. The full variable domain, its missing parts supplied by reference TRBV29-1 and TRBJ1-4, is SAVISQKPSRDICQRGTSLTIQCQVDSQVTMMFWYRQQPGQSLTLIATANQGSEATYESGFVIDKFPISRPNLTFSTLTVSNMSPEDSSIYLCSVRSPGNEKLFFGSGTQLSVL.

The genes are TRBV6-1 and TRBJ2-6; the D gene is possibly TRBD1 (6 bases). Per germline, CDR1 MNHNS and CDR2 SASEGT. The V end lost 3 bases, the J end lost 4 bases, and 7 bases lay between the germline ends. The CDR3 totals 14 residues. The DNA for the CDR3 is TGTGCCAGCAGTGAGGGGGCCGGGGCCAACGTCCTGACTTTC. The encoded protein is CASSEGAGANVLTF.

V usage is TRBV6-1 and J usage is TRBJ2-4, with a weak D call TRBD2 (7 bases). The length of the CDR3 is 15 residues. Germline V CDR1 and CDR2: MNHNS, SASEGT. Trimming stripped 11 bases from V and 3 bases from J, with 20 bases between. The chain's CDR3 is CAPGGQRRGKNIQYF. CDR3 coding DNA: TGTGCCCCCGGGGGGCAGAGAAGAGGCAAAAACATTCAGTACTTC.

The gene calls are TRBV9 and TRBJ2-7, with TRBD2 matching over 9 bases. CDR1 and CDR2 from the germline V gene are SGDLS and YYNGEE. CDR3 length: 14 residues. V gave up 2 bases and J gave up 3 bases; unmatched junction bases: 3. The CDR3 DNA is TGTGCCAGCAGCGTTAGCGGGAGTATCTACGAGCAGTACTTC. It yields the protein CASSVSGSIYEQYF. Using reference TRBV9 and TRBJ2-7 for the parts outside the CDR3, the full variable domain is DSGVTQTPKHLITATGQRVTLRCSPRSGDLSVYWYQQSLDQGLQFLIQYYNGEERAKGNILERFSAQQFPDLHSELNLSSLELGDSALYFCASSVSGSIYEQYFGPGTRLTVT.

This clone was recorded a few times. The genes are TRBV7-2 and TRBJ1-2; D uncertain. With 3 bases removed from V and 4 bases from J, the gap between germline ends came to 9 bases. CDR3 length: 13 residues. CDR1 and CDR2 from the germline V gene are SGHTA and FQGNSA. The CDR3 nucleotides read TGTGCCAGCAGCTTTATCGGCGGCTATGGCTACACCTTC. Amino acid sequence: CASSFIGGYGYTF.

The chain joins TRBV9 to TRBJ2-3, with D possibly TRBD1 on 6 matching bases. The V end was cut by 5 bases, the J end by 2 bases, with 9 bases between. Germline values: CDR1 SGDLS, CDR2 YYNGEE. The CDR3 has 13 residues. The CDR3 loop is CASSQGNTDTQYF. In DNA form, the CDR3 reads TGTGCCAGCAGTCAGGGGAACACAGATACGCAGTATTTT.

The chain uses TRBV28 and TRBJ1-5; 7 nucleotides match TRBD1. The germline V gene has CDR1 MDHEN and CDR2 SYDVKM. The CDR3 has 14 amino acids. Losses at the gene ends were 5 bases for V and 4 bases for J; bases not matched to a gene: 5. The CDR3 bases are TGTGCCAGCAGTCAGCTACAGGGGAATCAGCCCCAGCATTTT. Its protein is CASSQLQGNQPQHF.

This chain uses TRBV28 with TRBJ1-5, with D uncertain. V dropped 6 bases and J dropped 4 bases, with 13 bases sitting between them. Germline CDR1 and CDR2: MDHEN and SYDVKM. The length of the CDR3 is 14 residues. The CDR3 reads CASRDGVRNQPQHF. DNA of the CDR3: TGTGCCAGCAGGGACGGGGTGAGGAATCAGCCCCAGCATTTT.

In nucleotides, the CDR3 is TGTGCCAGCAGCCAGGACAGGGGCTATGGCTACACCTTC. Amino acids: CASSQDRGYGYTF. This chain joins TRBV6-5 and TRBJ1-2; 9 bases are shared with TRBD1. Germline V gene sequence: CDR1 MNHEY, CDR2 SVGAGI. This CDR3 has 13 amino acids. J gave up 4 bases and V 6 bases, and 3 bases lay outside the gene matches.

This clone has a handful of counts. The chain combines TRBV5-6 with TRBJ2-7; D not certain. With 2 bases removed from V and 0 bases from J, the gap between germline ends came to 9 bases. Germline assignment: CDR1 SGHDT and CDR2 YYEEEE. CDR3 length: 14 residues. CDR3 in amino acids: CASSLQQSSYEQYF. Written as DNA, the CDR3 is TGTGCCAGCAGCTTACAACAGAGCTCCTACGAGCAGTACTTC.

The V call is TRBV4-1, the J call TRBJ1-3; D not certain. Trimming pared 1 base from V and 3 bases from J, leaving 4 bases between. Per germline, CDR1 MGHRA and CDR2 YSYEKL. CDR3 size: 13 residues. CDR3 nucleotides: TGCGCCAGCAGCCAAGTCAGTGGAAACACCATATATTTT. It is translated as CASSQVSGNTIYF.

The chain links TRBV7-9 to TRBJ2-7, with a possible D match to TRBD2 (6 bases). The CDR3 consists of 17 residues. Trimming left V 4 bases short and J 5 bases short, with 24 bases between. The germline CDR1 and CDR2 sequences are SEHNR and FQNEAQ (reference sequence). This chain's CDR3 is CASSSGETSLKGHEQYF. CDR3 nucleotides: TGTGCCAGCAGCTCGGGAGAGACAAGCCTAAAGGGACACGAGCAGTACTTC.

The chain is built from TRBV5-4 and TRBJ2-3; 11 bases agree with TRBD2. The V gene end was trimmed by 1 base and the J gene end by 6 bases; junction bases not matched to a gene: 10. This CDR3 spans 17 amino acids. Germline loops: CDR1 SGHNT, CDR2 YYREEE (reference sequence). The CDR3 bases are TGTGCCAGCAGCTTGTTGACTAGCGGGACCCTTTGGGATACGCAGTATTTT. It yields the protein CASSLLTSGTLWDTQYF.

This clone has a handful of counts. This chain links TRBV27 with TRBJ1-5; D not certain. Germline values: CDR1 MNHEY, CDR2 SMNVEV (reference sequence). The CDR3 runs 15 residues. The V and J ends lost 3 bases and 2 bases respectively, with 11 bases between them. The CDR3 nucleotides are TGTGCCAGCAGTTTGAGTCGGGGAGGCAATCAGCCCCAGCATTTT. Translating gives CASSLSRGGNQPQHF.

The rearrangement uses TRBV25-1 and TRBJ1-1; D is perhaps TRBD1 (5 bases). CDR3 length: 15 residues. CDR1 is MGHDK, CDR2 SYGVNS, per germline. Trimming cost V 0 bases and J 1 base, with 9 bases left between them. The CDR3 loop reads CASSEYTGSNTEAFF. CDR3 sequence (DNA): TGTGCCAGCAGTGAATATACAGGATCGAACACTGAAGCTTTCTTT.

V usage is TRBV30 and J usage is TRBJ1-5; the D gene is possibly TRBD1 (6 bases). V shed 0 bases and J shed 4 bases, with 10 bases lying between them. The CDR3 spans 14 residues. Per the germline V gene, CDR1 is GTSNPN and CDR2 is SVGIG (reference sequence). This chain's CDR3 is CAWSVNRDNQPQHF. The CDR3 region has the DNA TGTGCCTGGAGTGTAAACAGGGATAATCAGCCCCAGCATTTT.

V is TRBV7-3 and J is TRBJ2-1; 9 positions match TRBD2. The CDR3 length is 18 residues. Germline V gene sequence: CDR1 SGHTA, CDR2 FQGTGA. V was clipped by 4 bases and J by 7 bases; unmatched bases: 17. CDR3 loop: CASSSGFAGGPRGNEQFF. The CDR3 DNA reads TGTGCCAGCAGCTCGGGGTTCGCGGGGGGGCCGCGAGGGAATGAGCAGTTCTTC.

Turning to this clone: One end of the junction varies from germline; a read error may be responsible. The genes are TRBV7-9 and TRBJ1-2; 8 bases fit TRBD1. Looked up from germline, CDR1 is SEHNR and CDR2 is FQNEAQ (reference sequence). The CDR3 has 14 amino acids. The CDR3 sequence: CSSIPRGRGYGYTF. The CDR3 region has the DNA TGTTCCAGCATCCCCAGGGGGCGGGGCTATGGCTACACCTTC.

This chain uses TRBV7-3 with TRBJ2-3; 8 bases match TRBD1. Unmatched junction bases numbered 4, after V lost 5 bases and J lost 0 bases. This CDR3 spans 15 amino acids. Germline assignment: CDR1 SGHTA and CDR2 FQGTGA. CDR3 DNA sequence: TGTGCCAGCAGCCTCGGACAGGGTAGCACAGATACGCAGTATTTT. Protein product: CASSLGQGSTDTQYF.

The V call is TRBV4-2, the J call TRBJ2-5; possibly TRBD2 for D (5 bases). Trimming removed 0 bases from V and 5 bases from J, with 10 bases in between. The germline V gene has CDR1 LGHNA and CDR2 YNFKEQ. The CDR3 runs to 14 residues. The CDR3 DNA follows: TGTGCCAGCAGCCAAGATCCATGGAGGGAGACCCAGTACTTC. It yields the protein CASSQDPWRETQYF.

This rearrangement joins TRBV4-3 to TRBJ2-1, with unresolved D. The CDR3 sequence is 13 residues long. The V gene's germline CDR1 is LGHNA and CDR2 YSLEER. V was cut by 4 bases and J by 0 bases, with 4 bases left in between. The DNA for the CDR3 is TGCGCCAGCAGCCGTAGCTCCTACAATGAGCAGTTCTTC. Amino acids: CASSRSSYNEQFF.